Presented here are 25 T cell receptor beta chains from one specimen sequenced in a study of blood T cell repertoires in COVID-19 (dated by TCRdb to 2020 to 2021). Libraries were built with the immunoSEQ multiplex PCR assay. In TCRdb, the immuneACCESS table is reduced to in-frame sequences with V and J assigned. These tables do not hold every clone; where another copy was compared, an unresolved V gene accounts for under half, and the others remain unexplained. Across this sample there are some 400,000 clones, with around 90% seen only once. The top ten clones comprise roughly 6.8% of the sample. Sequencing input: peripheral blood. The origin of the receptors is a man younger than 35 with active or convalescent COVID-19.

This rearrangement joins TRBV7-9 to TRBJ2-7, with no clear D. Germline loops: CDR1 SEHNR, CDR2 FQNEAQ (reference sequence). V shed 0 bases and J shed 4 bases, with 10 bases lying between them. CDR3 length equals 14 residues. CDR3 nucleotides: TGTGCCAGCAGCTTAGCGAGCAGGTCGTACGAGCAGTACTTC. Translated: CASSLASRSYEQYF.

The CDR3 loop reads CASIRAGGPGTGELFF. CDR3 nucleotide sequence: TGTGCCAGCATAAGAGCGGGAGGGCCGGGTACCGGGGAGCTGTTTTTT. The rearrangement joins TRBV28 to TRBJ2-2; 10 positions match TRBD2. J lost 5 bases, V lost 7 bases, and 10 bases had no gene match. This CDR3 spans 16 amino acids. CDR1 and CDR2 (germline): MDHEN, SYDVKM.

The V gene is TRBV5-1, the J gene TRBJ2-5; 11 nucleotides line up with TRBD1. In germline, CDR1 is SGHRS, CDR2 YFSETQ. Trimming removed 3 bases from V and 4 bases from J; junction bases left unmatched: 5. The CDR3 runs to 15 residues. Here the CDR3 reads CASSYGTGGGETQYF. The CDR3 nucleotides are TGCGCCAGCAGCTACGGGACAGGGGGAGGAGAGACCCAGTACTTC.

The chain uses TRBV5-6 and TRBJ2-5, with D perhaps TRBD1 (6 bases). In germline, CDR1 is SGHDT, CDR2 YYEEEE. The CDR3 loop spans 13 amino acids. Trimming stripped 4 bases from V and 5 bases from J, with 12 bases between. The CDR3 here is CASSVDSPETQYF. CDR3 nucleotides: TGTGCCAGCAGCGTGGACAGCCCTGAGACCCAGTACTTC. Looking up the rest from reference TRBV5-6 and TRBJ2-5 gives the full variable domain: DAGVTQSPTHLIKTRGQQVTLRCSPKSGHDTVSWYQQALGQGPQFIFQYYEEEERQRGNFPDRFSGHQFPNYSSELNVNALLLGDSALYLCASSVDSPETQYFGPGTRLLVL.

This clone occurred a few times. The chain joins TRBV21-1 to TRBJ2-1; TRBD1 is taken as the D call from the table, unchecked against the DNA. TRBV21-1 is tagged as a pseudogene. The CDR3 is 15 residues long. In nucleotides, the CDR3 is TGTGCCAGCAGCCCCCGGACAGGCCACGACAATGAGCAGTTCTTC. It translates to CASSPRTGHDNEQFF.

This chain joins TRBV6-2 or TRBV6-3 and TRBJ2-1; possible D gene TRBD1, 6 bases. This CDR3 spans 12 amino acids. Germline CDR1 is MNHEY and CDR2 is SVGEGT. With 4 bases removed from V and 9 bases from J, the gap between germline ends came to 10 bases. CDR3 sequence reads: CASSLQGTEQFF. The CDR3 bases are TGTGCCAGCAGTTTACAGGGTACTGAGCAGTTCTTC.

A few counts support this clone. V gene TRBV28 combines with J gene TRBJ1-5, with D perhaps matching TRBD1 (5 bases). This CDR3 is built from 15 residues. CDR1 is MDHEN, CDR2 SYDVKM, per germline. Trimming stripped 1 base from V and 9 bases from J, with 16 bases between. CDR3: CASSLSQQGPRPQHF. Written as DNA, the CDR3 is TGTGCCAGCAGTTTATCCCAGCAGGGCCCTAGGCCCCAGCATTTT. The variable domain in full, completed from reference TRBV28 and TRBJ1-5, reads DVKVTQSSRYLVKRTGEKVFLECVQDMDHENMFWYRQDPGLGLRLIYFSYDVKMKEKGDIPEGYSVSREKKERFSLILESASTNQTSMYLCASSLSQQGPRPQHFGDGTRLSIL.

The chain uses TRBV18 and TRBJ1-5, with no clear D. V was shortened by 2 bases and J by 3 bases, with 8 bases between the two germline ends. Per the germline V gene, CDR1 is KGHSH and CDR2 is LQKENI. The CDR3 runs 14 residues. The chain's CDR3 is CASSPAWANQPQHF. CDR3 in DNA: TGTGCCAGCTCACCAGCTTGGGCCAATCAGCCCCAGCATTTT. The entire variable domain, with the rest obtained from reference TRBV18 and TRBJ1-5, is as follows: NAGVMQNPRHLVRRRGQEARLRCSPMKGHSHVYWYRQLPEEGLKFMVYLQKENIIDESGMPKERFSAEFPKEGPSILRIQQVVRGDSAAYFCASSPAWANQPQHFGDGTRLSIL.

This clone has just a few counts. Within the sample, other DNA sequences also encode this same CDR3. The chain couples TRBV7-2 to TRBJ1-2, with D possibly matching TRBD1 (5 bases). CDR1 and CDR2 from the germline V gene are SGHTA and FQGNSA. The length of the CDR3 is 14 residues. Trimming removed 0 bases from V and 7 bases from J, with 12 bases in between. As DNA, the CDR3 is TGTGCCAGCAGCTTAGCCGGGCAGGGAAGTGGCTACACCTTC. Amino acids: CASSLAGQGSGYTF.

Comments on this clone: Other DNA sequences in this sample translate to the same CDR3. V is TRBV28 and J is TRBJ1-4; no definite D call. The CDR3 is 15 amino acids. V was cut by 5 bases and J by 0 bases, with 10 bases left in between. The germline V gene has CDR1 MDHEN and CDR2 SYDVKM. The DNA of the CDR3 is TGTGCCAGCAGTACTAGACAAGCAACTAATGAAAAACTGTTTTTT. It yields the protein CASSTRQATNEKLFF.

The sample holds a few counts of this clone. The J gene is TRBJ1-1, the V gene TRBV27; the D is unclear. Trimming stripped 3 bases from V and 10 bases from J, with 15 bases between. The CDR3 covers 13 residues. The germline gives CDR1 MNHEY, CDR2 SMNVEV (reference sequence). CDR3 nucleotide sequence: TGTGCCAGCAGTTTGTCCCCCTTTTTGAGAGCTTTCTTT. It is translated as CASSLSPFLRAFF.

This chain joins TRBV4-2 and TRBJ1-1; tentatively, D is TRBD1 (5 bases). This CDR3 is built from 13 residues. The V gene lost 0 bases and the J gene lost 10 bases, with 12 bases spanning the gap. Germline CDR1 is LGHNA and CDR2 is YNFKEQ. The CDR3 DNA is TGTGCCAGCAGCCAAGATCAGGGATTGAGAGCTTTCTTT. Its protein product is CASSQDQGLRAFF.

This sequence joins TRBV6-5 and TRBJ1-4; D is perhaps TRBD1 (5 bases). This CDR3 comprises 15 residues. V was clipped by 6 bases and J by 0 bases, with 11 bases between them. The V gene's germline CDR1 is MNHEY and CDR2 SVGAGI. The DNA of the CDR3 is TGTGCCAGCAGAACTACAGGAGCAACTAATGAAAAACTGTTTTTT. Translating gives CASRTTGATNEKLFF.

The chain combines TRBV3-1 (or the pseudogene TRBV3-2) with TRBJ1-2; 10 bases fit TRBD1. CDR1 and CDR2 from the germline V gene are LGHDT and YNNKEL (reference sequence). The CDR3 is 15 amino acids. The J segment lost 8 bases and the V segment lost 2 bases, leaving 8 bases of the junction unmatched. The CDR3 spells CASSQSGTGEKGYTF. CDR3 DNA sequence: TGTGCCAGCAGCCAATCAGGGACAGGGGAAAAAGGCTACACCTTC.

In DNA, the CDR3 is TGTGCCAGCAGTTTTGGTCGGGGGACAGAAGCCAAAAACATTCAGTACTTC. This encodes CASSFGRGTEAKNIQYF. V gene TRBV28 combines with J gene TRBJ2-4; possibly TRBD1 for D (7 bases). The germline V gene has CDR1 MDHEN and CDR2 SYDVKM. The CDR3 is made up of 17 amino acids. V was cut by 3 bases and J by 0 bases, with 15 bases left in between.

The V and J genes are TRBV7-3 and TRBJ2-2; 8 bases line up with TRBD1. V shed 5 bases and J 7 bases; nucleotides not matched to a gene: 12. CDR3 size: 16 residues. Germline-derived CDR1 and CDR2 are SGHTA and FQGTGA. Here the CDR3 reads CASSQAPQGGVGELFF. The CDR3 coding sequence is TGTGCCAGCAGCCAGGCTCCACAGGGGGGTGTCGGGGAGCTGTTTTTT.

Note on this clone: At the DNA level, this CDR3 is encoded by other sequences in the same sample as well. The chain has TRBV4-3 and TRBJ1-1; no definite D call. CDR1 is LGHNA and CDR2 is YSLEER in the germline V gene. CDR3 length equals 14 residues. The V end was cut by 1 base, the J end by 5 bases, with 11 bases between. The CDR3 region has the DNA TGCGCCAGCAGCCAAGGAGGGTTAGGTACTGAAGCTTTCTTT. Translation gives CASSQGGLGTEAFF.

This clone was recorded only once. This chain links TRBV27 with TRBJ2-6; perhaps TRBD1 as D (5 bases). Trimming stripped 5 bases from V and 0 bases from J, with 11 bases between. There are 16 residues in the CDR3. The germline V gene has CDR1 MNHEY and CDR2 SMNVEV (reference sequence). CDR3: CASSANRYSGANVLTF. CDR3 bases: TGTGCCAGCAGTGCAAACAGGTACTCTGGGGCCAACGTCCTGACTTTC.

The chain combines TRBV4-3 with TRBJ2-2; D may be TRBD2 (5 bases). CDR1 and CDR2 (germline): LGHNA, YSLEER. This CDR3 contains 17 residues. V dropped 0 bases and J dropped 0 bases, with 11 bases sitting between them. The CDR3 bases are TGCGCCAGCAGCCAAGACGAGACTAACCCGAACACCGGGGAGCTGTTTTTT. Translated, it gives CASSQDETNPNTGELFF.

The chain is built from TRBV5-3 and TRBJ1-2; 7 bases align to TRBD1. TRBV5-3 is designated an ORF whose function remains uncertain. The CDR3 consists of 13 residues. V shed 4 bases, J shed 7 bases, and the junction held 7 bases outside the gene matches. The CDR3 DNA reads as TGTGCCAGAAGCGGAGACAGGGTAGGTGGCTACACCTTC. Translating gives CARSGDRVGGYTF.

This clone is a singleton in its sample. V gene TRBV4-1 combines with J gene TRBJ2-3; 11 bases match TRBD2. The CDR3 contains 15 residues. V lost 3 bases and J lost 6; bases outside the gene matches: 5. Germline V gene data show CDR1 as MGHRA and CDR2 as YSYEKL. The CDR3 sequence: CASSHPSGRWDTQYF. The DNA for the CDR3 is TGCGCCAGCAGCCACCCTAGCGGGAGGTGGGATACGCAGTATTTT.

V usage is TRBV23-1 and J usage is TRBJ2-7, with 7 nucleotides matching TRBD1. TRBV23-1 is recorded as an ORF, its role being uncertain. The CDR3 is 13 amino acids. V was clipped by 8 bases and J by 5 bases; unmatched bases: 9. CDR3 region: CASGVNRGDEQYF. The DNA of the CDR3 is TGCGCCAGCGGAGTAAACAGGGGCGACGAGCAGTACTTC.

The rearrangement joins TRBV19 to TRBJ2-1, with 7 bases that match TRBD1. Germline V gene sequence: CDR1 LNHDA, CDR2 SQIVND (reference sequence). V shed 2 bases and J 9 bases; nucleotides not matched to a gene: 13. The length of the CDR3 is 16 residues. The CDR3, as DNA: TGTGCCAGTAGTATAAGGGTTTGGACAGGCGAGGGTGAGCAGTTCTTC. Its protein is CASSIRVWTGEGEQFF.

This chain links TRBV5-5 with TRBJ1-2; D is possibly TRBD1 (5 bases). CDR1 is SGHKS, CDR2 YYEKEE, per germline (reference sequence). This CDR3 contains 14 residues. Between the trimmed V and J ends, which lost 5 bases and 2 bases, there was a span of 13 bases. The CDR3 DNA sequence: TGTGCCAGCAGGACCCAGACAGCCAACTATGGCTACACCTTC. Translation gives CASRTQTANYGYTF.

The CDR3 loop is CASSQGTSGGIWAKNIQYF. In nucleotides, the CDR3 is TGCGCCAGCAGCCAAGGGACTAGCGGGGGGATCTGGGCCAAAAACATTCAGTACTTC. The chain is built from TRBV4-1 and TRBJ2-4, with 14 bases that match TRBD2. V lost 1 base, J lost 1 base, and 6 bases stayed unmatched. Germline V lookup: CDR1 MGHRA, CDR2 YSYEKL. The CDR3 extends over 19 amino acids.